The next 14 T cell receptor beta chains were all read from a single sample in a study of identical twins. TCRdb analysed the 5' RACE reads with MiXCR anew, one entry per CDR3 protein. The table shows 250,000 to 300,000 distinct CDR3 sequences, with approximately 8.6% occurring only once. This sample also belongs to another study, concerning yellow fever vaccine responses in identical twins.

The sequenced sample was CD8+ T cells sorted from blood. Receptor source: a woman aged 18-29 years in good health.

This clonotype was detected ten times or more. The CDR3, as DNA: TGCAGCGTTGAAGTTAGCGGCTACGAGCAGTACTTC. It encodes CSVEVSGYEQYF. V usage is TRBV29-1 and J usage is TRBJ2-7, with a possible D match to TRBD2 (6 bases). There are 12 residues in the CDR3. Germline V lookup: CDR1 SQVTM, CDR2 ANQGSEA. With 1 base removed from V and 3 bases from J, the gap between germline ends came to 7 bases.

The chain recombines TRBV6-1 with TRBJ2-5; TRBD2 matches at 11 bases. Per germline, CDR1 MNHNS and CDR2 SASEGT. This CDR3 has 17 residues. Trimming removed 7 bases from V and 2 bases from J; junction bases left unmatched: 12. In nucleotides, the CDR3 is TGTGCCAGCACCAACCCGGGGTCTAGCGGGGGGCAAGAGACCCAGTACTTC. This translates into CASTNPGSSGGQETQYF.

This clonotype came up many times. This chain connects TRBV29-1 to TRBJ1-1; tentatively, D is TRBD1 (6 bases). This CDR3 is 14 amino acids long. The V gene lost 2 bases and the J gene lost 4 bases, with 14 bases spanning the gap. Germline V lookup: CDR1 SQVTM, CDR2 ANQGSEA. The CDR3 spells CSVEQGGWSTEAFF. The CDR3 bases are TGCAGCGTTGAACAAGGGGGTTGGTCCACTGAAGCTTTCTTT.

This clonotype was counted many times. This sequence joins TRBV4-2 and TRBJ2-5; the D is unclear. V dropped 0 bases and J dropped 4 bases, with 3 bases sitting between them. Germline lookup yields CDR1 LGHNA and CDR2 YNFKEQ. This CDR3 has 12 residues. The CDR3 reads CASSQDTETQYF. In DNA form, the CDR3 reads TGTGCCAGCAGCCAAGATACAGAGACCCAGTACTTC.

The genes are TRBV7-2 and TRBJ2-1; tentative D call: TRBD2 (6 bases). Deletions cut 4 bases from V and 7 bases from J, with 8 bases between. Germline CDR1 SGHTA, CDR2 FQGNSA. The CDR3 consists of 12 residues. The CDR3 coding sequence is TGTGCCAGCAGCTGGAGCGGGAATGAGCAGTTCTTC. Protein: CASSWSGNEQFF.

This sequence joins TRBV5-1 and TRBJ2-5, with D possibly TRBD1 on 5 matching bases. CDR1 is SGHRS and CDR2 is YFSETQ in the germline V gene. Trimming cost V 1 base and J 3 bases, with 10 bases left between them. This CDR3 region has 14 residues. The CDR3 region has the DNA TGCGCCAGCAGCTTGCAGGGTTTTAAAGAGACCCAGTACTTC. It yields the protein CASSLQGFKETQYF.

This clonotype has only a few counts. The rearrangement joins TRBV20-1 to TRBJ1-2; TRBD1 matches at 7 bases. This CDR3 has 14 residues. V lost 0 bases to trimming and J lost 3 bases; unmatched junction nucleotides: 4. Germline V gene data show CDR1 as DFQATT and CDR2 as SNEGSKA (reference sequence). This chain's CDR3 is CSAREIGQDYGYTF. The DNA of the CDR3 is TGCAGTGCTAGAGAGATTGGACAGGACTATGGCTACACCTTC.

This clonotype came up a few times. V and J are TRBV7-2 and TRBJ2-7; D may correspond to TRBD1 or TRBD2 (5 bases each). Trimming cost V 2 bases and J 3 bases, with 20 bases left between them. The CDR3 spans 17 residues. The germline CDR1 and CDR2 sequences are SGHTA and FQGNSA. The CDR3 region is CASSLPFAGDEDYEQYF. In nucleotides, the CDR3 is TGTGCCAGCAGCTTACCTTTTGCCGGGGACGAAGACTACGAGCAGTACTTC.

This chain joins TRBV7-8 and TRBJ2-7, with TRBD1 matching 7 bases. There are 12 residues in the CDR3. V was clipped by 5 bases and J by 6 bases; unmatched bases: 4. In germline, CDR1 is SGHVS, CDR2 FQNEAQ. The CDR3 region has the DNA TGTGCCAGCAGCCCAGGGGGACGCGAGCAGTACTTC. Protein sequence: CASSPGGREQYF.

This clonotype was detected ten times or more. This chain links TRBV11-1 with TRBJ2-1, with D possibly TRBD2 on 6 matching bases. The CDR3 is 19 residues long. In germline, CDR1 is SGHAT, CDR2 FQDESV (reference sequence). The ends were cut back, 1 base at V and 4 bases at J, with 23 bases in the middle. The CDR3 sequence: CASSLVVNYRDWGYNEQFF. CDR3 nucleotides: TGTGCCAGCAGCTTAGTGGTGAACTATCGGGACTGGGGGTACAATGAGCAGTTCTTC.

This clonotype was recorded a few times. The rearrangement joins TRBV29-1 to TRBJ2-5, with TRBD2 matching over 14 bases. J gave up 3 bases and V 0 bases, and 0 bases lay outside the gene matches. The germline V gene has CDR1 SQVTM and CDR2 ANQGSEA. The CDR3 loop spans 15 amino acids. The CDR3 loop reads CSVEEGLAGEETQYF. As DNA, the CDR3 is TGCAGCGTTGAAGAGGGACTAGCGGGAGAAGAGACCCAGTACTTC.

The chain uses TRBV7-9 and TRBJ2-7; possible D gene TRBD1, 6 bases. In germline, CDR1 is SEHNR, CDR2 FQNEAQ (reference sequence). The length of the CDR3 is 15 residues. Trimming left V 6 bases short and J 6 bases short, with 21 bases between. For the CDR3, the DNA is TGTGCCAGCAGACGAGCACTTGAGGGGGAGACCGAGCAGTACTTC. Encoded protein: CASRRALEGETEQYF.

The chain carries TRBV11-1 and TRBJ2-1, with 8 bases that match TRBD2. J was trimmed by 2 bases and V by 6 bases; bases with no gene match: 12. CDR1 and CDR2 (germline): SGHAT, FQDESV (reference sequence). The CDR3 is 17 amino acids. The CDR3 sequence: CASRPPGGLVPYNEQFF. DNA of the CDR3: TGTGCCAGCAGACCCCCGGGGGGACTAGTCCCCTACAATGAGCAGTTCTTC.

This clonotype occurred a few times. The genes are TRBV5-1 and TRBJ2-7; 7 positions match TRBD1. The germline CDR1 and CDR2 sequences are SGHRS and YFSETQ. This CDR3 is 13 amino acids long. With V trimmed by 4 bases and J by 2 bases, 3 bases remained unmatched. CDR3 DNA sequence: TGCGCCAGCAGCGCGGACAGGACCTACGAGCAGTACTTC. It specifies CASSADRTYEQYF.